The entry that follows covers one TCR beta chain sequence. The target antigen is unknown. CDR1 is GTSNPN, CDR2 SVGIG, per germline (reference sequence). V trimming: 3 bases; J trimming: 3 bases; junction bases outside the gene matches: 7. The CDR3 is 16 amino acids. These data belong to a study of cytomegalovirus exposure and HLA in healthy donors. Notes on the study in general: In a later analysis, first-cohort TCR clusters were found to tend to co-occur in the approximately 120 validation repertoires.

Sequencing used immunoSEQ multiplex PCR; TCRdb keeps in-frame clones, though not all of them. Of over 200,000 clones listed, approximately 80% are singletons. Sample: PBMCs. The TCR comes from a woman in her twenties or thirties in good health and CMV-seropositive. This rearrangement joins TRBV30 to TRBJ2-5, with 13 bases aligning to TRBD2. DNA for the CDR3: TGTGCCTGGAGCCCGACCGGGACTAGCGGGGAAGAGACCCAGTACTTC. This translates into CAWSPTGTSGEETQYF.